The 14 T cell receptor beta chains given below trace back to one sample, sequenced in a study of T cell responses to AZD1222 COVID-19 vaccine. The repertoire was sequenced with immunoSEQ multiplex PCR; TCRdb's copy has only in-frame clones and lacks some. This table has 100,000 to 150,000 clones, 75% to 90% appearing once. Here the sequenced sample was peripheral blood, taken 28 days after the second AZD1222 dose. The receptors were sampled from an adult who received the AZD1222 COVID-19 vaccine.

This chain connects TRBV5-4 to TRBJ2-5, with D maybe TRBD2 (6 bases). Germline V gene data show CDR1 as SGHNT and CDR2 as YYREEE (reference sequence). V was trimmed by 0 bases and J by 1 base, leaving 10 bases between them. The CDR3 is made up of 15 amino acids. The CDR3 here is CASSLGLASQETQYF. Here the CDR3 DNA reads TGTGCCAGCAGCTTGGGGCTAGCGTCCCAAGAGACCCAGTACTTC.

Only one count was recorded for this clone. The rearrangement links TRBV18 to TRBJ1-1; D possibly corresponds to TRBD1 (5 bases). Germline V lookup: CDR1 KGHSH, CDR2 LQKENI. This CDR3 contains 16 residues. V gave up 3 bases and J gave up 0 bases, with 14 bases separating them. The CDR3 DNA reads as TGTGCCAGCTCACCCGCGTACGGGGGGGTGAACACTGAAGCTTTCTTT. Protein sequence: CASSPAYGGVNTEAFF.

The chain recombines TRBV29-1 with TRBJ1-1; D not certain. Germline V gives CDR1 SQVTM, CDR2 ANQGSEA. Trimming cost V 8 bases and J 7 bases, with 14 bases left between them. This CDR3 is 11 amino acids long. DNA for the CDR3: TGCAGCTTCCAAGACCCTGATGAAGCTTTCTTT. This sequence encodes CSFQDPDEAFF.

This clone was counted between two and nine times. The chain combines TRBV6-5 with TRBJ2-1; 10 nucleotides agree with TRBD2. The CDR3 spans 13 residues. Per the germline V gene, CDR1 is MNHEY and CDR2 is SVGAGI. The ends lost 5 bases at V and 9 bases at J; junction bases unmatched: 4. In DNA form, the CDR3 reads TGTGCCAGCAGTCTAGCGGGAGATATTGAGCAGTTCTTC. Protein sequence: CASSLAGDIEQFF.

The rearrangement links TRBV30 to TRBJ1-1, with D uncertain. The V gene lost 6 bases and the J gene lost 1 base, with 12 bases spanning the gap. There are 13 residues in the CDR3. Germline-derived CDR1 and CDR2 are GTSNPN and SVGIG (reference sequence). In nucleotides, the CDR3 is TGTGCCTGTACCGCTCAAACGAACACTGAAGCTTTCTTT. Translation gives CACTAQTNTEAFF.

The chain carries TRBV7-3 and TRBJ1-2; 10 nucleotides align to TRBD1. There are 13 residues in the CDR3. CDR1 and CDR2 (germline): SGHTA, FQGTGA. The V segment lost 6 bases and the J segment 6 bases; nucleotides outside the gene matches: 4. CDR3 sequence reads: CASRGTGDHGYTF. The CDR3 DNA reads as TGTGCCAGCAGGGGGACAGGGGATCATGGCTACACCTTC.

This chain links TRBV5-1 with TRBJ1-2; unclear D gene. V shed 0 bases and J shed 7 bases, with 10 bases lying between them. This CDR3 comprises 13 residues. Germline V CDR1 and CDR2: SGHRS, YFSETQ. CDR3 sequence (DNA): TGCGCCAGCAGCTTGGGGCCTACAGCTGGCTACACCTTC. As protein: CASSLGPTAGYTF.

The V call is TRBV4-1, the J call TRBJ1-5, with 11 bases lining up with TRBD1. The germline gives CDR1 MGHRA, CDR2 YSYEKL. The CDR3 totals 16 residues. Germline trimming cut 6 bases from V and 1 base from J; bases unmatched to any gene: 5. CDR3 in amino acids: CASRRTGGESNQPQHF. Written as DNA, the CDR3 is TGCGCCAGCAGGCGGACAGGGGGCGAAAGCAATCAGCCCCAGCATTTT.

The chain employs TRBV14 and TRBJ1-2, with 8 bases that match TRBD1. The V gene end was trimmed by 3 bases and the J gene end by 7 bases; junction bases not matched to a gene: 4. The germline V gene encodes CDR1 SGHDN and CDR2 FVKESK. The CDR3 is 13 amino acids. In nucleotides, the CDR3 is TGTGCCAGCAGCCAGCAGGGGGCAGGTGGCTACACCTTC. Translation: CASSQQGAGGYTF.

In this sample, this clone turned up many times. The chain uses TRBV28 and TRBJ2-2; D unresolved. There are 15 residues in the CDR3. Germline V lookup: CDR1 MDHEN, CDR2 SYDVKM. Trimming removed 4 bases from V and 1 base from J, with 10 bases in between. The CDR3 here is CASSWLLMNTGELFF. The CDR3 nucleotides are TGTGCCAGCAGTTGGCTCCTTATGAACACCGGGGAGCTGTTTTTT.

This chain uses TRBV5-4 with TRBJ1-5; the match to TRBD1 covers 9 bases. J lost 5 bases, V lost 0 bases, and 6 bases had no gene match. CDR1 is SGHNT, CDR2 YYREEE, per germline (reference sequence). The CDR3 has 16 residues. CDR3 DNA: TGTGCCAGCAGCTTGGCGGGACAGGGACCGGATCAGCCCCAGCATTTT. Residues: CASSLAGQGPDQPQHF.

This clone was detected once. The rearrangement joins TRBV18 to TRBJ2-6; D gene ambiguous. Per the germline V gene, CDR1 is KGHSH and CDR2 is LQKENI. This CDR3 is 15 amino acids long. Trimming pared 6 bases from V and 0 bases from J, leaving 9 bases between. CDR3 residues: CASSNGYSGANVLTF. The CDR3 DNA reads as TGTGCCAGCTCTAACGGATACTCTGGGGCCAACGTCCTGACTTTC.

This sequence joins TRBV12-3 or TRBV12-4 and TRBJ2-5; possibly TRBD2 for D (5 bases). The V end lost 4 bases, the J end lost 1 base, and 7 bases lay between the germline ends. This CDR3 is 13 amino acids long. The CDR3 reads CASSWAGQETQYF. The CDR3 DNA reads as TGTGCCAGCAGTTGGGCGGGCCAAGAGACCCAGTACTTC.

The chain couples TRBV28 to TRBJ1-2; possible D gene TRBD1, 5 bases. Germline V gene data show CDR1 as MDHEN and CDR2 as SYDVKM. CDR3 size: 15 residues. V was pared by 3 bases and J by 7 bases, with 18 bases between. The CDR3: CASSFSGPQWGGYTF. The CDR3 DNA reads TGTGCCAGCAGTTTTTCGGGGCCCCAGTGGGGTGGCTACACCTTC.